The next 9 T cell receptor beta chains were all read from a single sample in a study of long-term antiretroviral therapy in people with HIV. Version v3.0 of the immunoSEQ assay was performed at survey level. Profiled with immunoSEQ multiplex PCR; TCRdb holds only in-frame clones, not every one. The sample records thousands of clones, 65% to 85% being singletons. The sequences come from unsorted PBMCs, collected 0.4 years before starting antiretroviral therapy. All receptors come from a man under 40 with HIV.

The CDR3 DNA is TGTGCCTGGAGTCACCTCCCGGCTCGAGAAAAACTGTTTTTT. This encodes CAWSHLPAREKLFF. The chain combines TRBV30 with TRBJ1-4; D gene uncertain. The V end lost 2 bases, the J end lost 8 bases, and 15 bases lay between the germline ends. The length of the CDR3 is 14 residues. The V gene's germline CDR1 is GTSNPN and CDR2 SVGIG (reference sequence). The full variable domain, its missing parts supplied by reference TRBV30 and TRBJ1-4, is SQTIHQWPATLVQPVGSPLSLECTVEGTSNPNLYWYRQAAGRGLQLLFYSVGIGQISSEVPQNLSASRPQDRQFILSSKKLLLSDSGFYLCAWSHLPAREKLFFGSGTQLSVL.

The chain links TRBV6-4 to TRBJ1-2; possible D gene TRBD1, 6 bases. The CDR3 covers 13 residues. Germline values: CDR1 MRHNA, CDR2 SNTAGT. In DNA, the CDR3 is TGTGCTCTACCCCCTCCGACAGGTTATGGCTACACCTTC. This gives the protein CALPPPTGYGYTF.

V gene TRBV10-3 combines with J gene TRBJ2-7; 10 positions match TRBD1. The CDR3 sequence is 14 residues long. V shed 6 bases, J shed 5 bases, and the junction held 7 bases outside the gene matches. The germline gives CDR1 ENHRY, CDR2 SYGVKD. CDR3 nucleotides: TGTGCCATCAGCGGACAGGGGGGACTCGACGAGCAGTACTTC. Protein: CAISGQGGLDEQYF.

The rearrangement links TRBV30 to TRBJ1-4; D not certain. The V gene lost 5 bases and the J gene lost 5 bases, with 12 bases spanning the gap. CDR1 and CDR2 (germline): GTSNPN, SVGIG (reference sequence). The CDR3 has 13 residues. The CDR3 coding sequence is TGTGCCTGGGCGGCCTTAGTAAATGAAAAACTGTTTTTT. It is translated as CAWAALVNEKLFF.

The V call is TRBV28, the J call TRBJ2-7; 8 bases align to TRBD1. This CDR3 region has 15 residues. Germline assignment: CDR1 MDHEN and CDR2 SYDVKM. The ends lost 4 bases at V and 4 bases at J; junction bases unmatched: 9. In nucleotides, the CDR3 is TGTGCCAGCAGTTCCCCGGGACAGGCCAAATACGAGCAGTACTTC. This codes for CASSSPGQAKYEQYF.

This chain's CDR3 is CASGSYSNQPQHF. In DNA, the CDR3 is TGTGCCAGCGGATCCTATAGCAATCAGCCCCAGCATTTT. J is TRBJ1-5 and V is TRBV7-9, with no clear D. The CDR3 extends over 13 amino acids. Trimming took 8 bases from V and 0 from J, leaving 8 bases between them. The V gene's germline CDR1 is SEHNR and CDR2 FQNEAQ (reference sequence).

The V and J genes are TRBV28 and TRBJ2-7; 10 bases map to TRBD2. This CDR3 spans 15 amino acids. Losses at the gene ends were 5 bases for V and 4 bases for J; bases not matched to a gene: 8. Germline CDR1 reads MDHEN; CDR2 reads SYDVKM. The CDR3 loop is CASSDVAGGGYEQYF. Written as DNA, the CDR3 is TGTGCCAGCAGTGATGTAGCGGGAGGAGGGTACGAGCAGTACTTC.

This chain joins TRBV19 and TRBJ2-1; 11 nucleotides agree with TRBD2. The CDR3 runs to 17 residues. The junction had 10 bases not matched to a gene; V was cut back by 1 base and J by 8 bases. CDR1 and CDR2 from the germline V gene are LNHDA and SQIVND (reference sequence). CDR3 sequence (DNA): TGTGCCAGTAGTATAGCCCCCCTAGCGGGAGGTGGCGATGAGCAGTTCTTC. It specifies CASSIAPLAGGGDEQFF.

Turning to this clone: An end of the junction differs from the germline gene, which may be a read error. V and J are TRBV5-4 and TRBJ2-5, with a possible D match to TRBD1 (7 bases). CDR1 SGHNT and CDR2 YYREEE come from the germline V gene (reference sequence). The CDR3 is made up of 15 amino acids. The CDR3: CASSFLRGPSGTAHF. The CDR3 DNA sequence: TGTGCCAGCAGCTTTCTCCGGGGGCCATCCGGGACAGCCCACTTC.